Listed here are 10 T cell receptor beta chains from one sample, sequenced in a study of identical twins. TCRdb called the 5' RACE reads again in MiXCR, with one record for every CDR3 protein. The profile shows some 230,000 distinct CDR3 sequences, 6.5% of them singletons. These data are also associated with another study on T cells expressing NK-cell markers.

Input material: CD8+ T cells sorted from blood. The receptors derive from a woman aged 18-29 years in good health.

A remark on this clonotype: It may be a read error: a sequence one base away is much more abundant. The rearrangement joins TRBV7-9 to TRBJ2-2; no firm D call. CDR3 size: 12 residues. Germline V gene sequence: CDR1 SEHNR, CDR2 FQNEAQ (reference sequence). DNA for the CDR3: TGTGCCAACAGCCGTAGCCCCGGGGAGCTGTTTTTT. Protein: CANSRSPGELFF. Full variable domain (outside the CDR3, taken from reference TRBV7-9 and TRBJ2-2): DTGVSQNPRHKITKRGQNVTFRCDPISEHNRLYWYRQTLGQGPEFLTYFQNEAQLEKSRLLSDRFSAERPKGSFSTLEIQRTEQGDSAMYLCANSRSPGELFFGEGSRLTVL.

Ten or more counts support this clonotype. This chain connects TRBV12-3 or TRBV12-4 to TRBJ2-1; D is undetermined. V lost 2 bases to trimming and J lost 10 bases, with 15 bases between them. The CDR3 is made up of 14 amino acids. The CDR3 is CASSLRAPPLEQFF. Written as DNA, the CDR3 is TGTGCCAGCAGTTTAAGGGCCCCCCCATTAGAGCAGTTCTTC.

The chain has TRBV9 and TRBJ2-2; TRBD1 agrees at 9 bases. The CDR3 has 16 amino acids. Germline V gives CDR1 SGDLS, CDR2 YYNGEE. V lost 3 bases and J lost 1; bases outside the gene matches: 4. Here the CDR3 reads CASSAPGQGNTGELFF. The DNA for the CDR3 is TGTGCCAGCAGCGCCCCGGGACAGGGGAACACCGGGGAGCTGTTTTTT.

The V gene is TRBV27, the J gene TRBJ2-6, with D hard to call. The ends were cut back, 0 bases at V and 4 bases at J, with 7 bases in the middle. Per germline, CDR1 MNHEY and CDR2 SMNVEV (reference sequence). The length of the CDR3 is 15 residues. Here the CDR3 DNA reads TGTGCCAGCAGTTTATCCAATCTCGGGGCCAACGTCCTGACTTTC. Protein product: CASSLSNLGANVLTF.

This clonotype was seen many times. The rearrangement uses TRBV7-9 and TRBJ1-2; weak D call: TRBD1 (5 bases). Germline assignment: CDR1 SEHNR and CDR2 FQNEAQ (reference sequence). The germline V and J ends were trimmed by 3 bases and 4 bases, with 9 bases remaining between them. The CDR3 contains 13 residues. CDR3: CASSFRQTYGYTF. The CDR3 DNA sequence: TGTGCCAGCAGCTTTAGACAGACCTATGGCTACACCTTC.

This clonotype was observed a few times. Here the CDR3 reads CASSLGRDSDTQYF. CDR3 bases: TGTGCCAGCAGTTTAGGCAGGGATTCAGATACGCAGTATTTT. The chain uses TRBV12-3 or TRBV12-4 and TRBJ2-3; D is perhaps TRBD1 (5 bases). The CDR3 is 14 amino acids. V was cut by 1 base and J by 4 bases, with 9 bases left in between.

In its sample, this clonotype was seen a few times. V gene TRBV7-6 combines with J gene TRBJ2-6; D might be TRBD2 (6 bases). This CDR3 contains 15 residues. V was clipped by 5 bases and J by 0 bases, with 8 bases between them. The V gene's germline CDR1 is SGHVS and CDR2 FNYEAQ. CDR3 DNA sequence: TGTGCCAGCAGCGGGGGAGGCTCTGGGGCCAACGTCCTGACTTTC. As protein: CASSGGGSGANVLTF.

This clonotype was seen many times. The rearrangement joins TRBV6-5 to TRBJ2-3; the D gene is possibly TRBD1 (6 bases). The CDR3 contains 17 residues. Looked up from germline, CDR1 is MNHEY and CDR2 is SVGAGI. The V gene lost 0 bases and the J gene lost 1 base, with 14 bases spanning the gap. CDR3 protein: CASSYSYSDSRTDTQYF. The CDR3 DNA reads TGTGCCAGCAGTTACTCTTATTCGGACAGCCGCACAGATACGCAGTATTTT.

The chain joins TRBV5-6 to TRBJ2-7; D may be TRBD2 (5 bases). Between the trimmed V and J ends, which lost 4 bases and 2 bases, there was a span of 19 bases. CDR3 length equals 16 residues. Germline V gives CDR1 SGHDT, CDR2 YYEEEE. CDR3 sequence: CASSHRAGGLTYEQYF. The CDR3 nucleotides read TGTGCCAGCAGCCACCGGGCAGGCGGGCTTACCTACGAGCAGTACTTC.

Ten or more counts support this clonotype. Here the CDR3 DNA reads TGCAGCGTTGAAGGCGGGAGCCATTATCAAGAGACCCAGTACTTC. This translates into CSVEGGSHYQETQYF. The chain couples TRBV29-1 to TRBJ2-5, with 7 bases matching TRBD2. The CDR3 length is 15 residues. After removal of 1 base from V and 2 bases from J, the junction contained 7 bases not matched to a gene. Germline values: CDR1 SQVTM, CDR2 ANQGSEA.